This T cell receptor (beta chain) originates from a study of technical replicates of blood from a few donors. V shed 4 bases, J shed 5 bases, and the junction held 5 bases outside the gene matches. CDR1 is SSHAT and CDR2 is FNYEAQ in the germline V gene (reference sequence). CDR3 length: 14 residues. The repertoire was sequenced with immunoSEQ multiplex PCR; TCRdb's copy has only in-frame clones and lacks some. The sample contains around 16,000 clones, about 89% of which appear only once. Sequencing was carried out using PBMCs. The gene calls are TRBV7-7 and TRBJ2-5, with TRBD1 matching 9 bases. The clonotype originates from a human donor in good health. CDR3 nucleotides: TGTGCCAGCAGCTCGGGACAGGGAGAGGAGACCCAGTACTTC. Encoded protein: CASSSGQGEETQYF.